One T cell receptor (beta chain) is described in this entry. Its antigen is not identified. Unique molecular identifiers featured in each of the TCR beta cDNA libraries. One entry per CDR3 protein results from TCRdb running MiXCR on the PCR reads. The table records around 500,000 distinct CDR3 sequences, 30% to 40% of them present only once. These data originate in a study of post-analysis software for immune sequencing data. Study-wide points: Normalized Chao1 diversity was significantly reduced in patients versus controls. Controls showed lower frequencies than patients for several TRBV segments, and TRBV5-6, TRBV5-1 and TRBV20-1 were among these.

The CDR3 runs to 12 residues. V lost 2 bases, J lost 7 bases, and 5 bases lay in between. CDR1 and CDR2 (germline): MNHNY, SVGAGI (reference sequence). The sequenced sample consisted of blood. The V and J genes are TRBV6-6 and TRBJ1-4; D is uncertain. The sequence was obtained from a girl aged 2-17 years with multiple sclerosis. CDR3 DNA: TGTGCCAGCAGTTACGCGGGTGAAAAACTGTTTTTT. This translates into CASSYAGEKLFF.